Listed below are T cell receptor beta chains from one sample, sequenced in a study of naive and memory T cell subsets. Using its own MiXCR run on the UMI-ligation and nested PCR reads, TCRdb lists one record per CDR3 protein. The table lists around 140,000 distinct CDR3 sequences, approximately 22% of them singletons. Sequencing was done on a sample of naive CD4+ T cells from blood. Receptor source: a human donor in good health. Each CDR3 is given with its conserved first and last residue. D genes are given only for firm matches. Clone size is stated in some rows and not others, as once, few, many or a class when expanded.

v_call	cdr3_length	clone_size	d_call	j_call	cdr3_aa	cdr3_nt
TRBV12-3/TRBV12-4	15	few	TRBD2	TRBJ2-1	CASRTRPGGVHEQFF	TGTGCCAGCAGAACCAGGCCGGGAGGGGTCCATGAGCAGTTCTTC
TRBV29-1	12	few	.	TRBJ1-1	CSVVPMNTEAFF	TGCAGCGTCGTACCCATGAACACTGAAGCTTTCTTT
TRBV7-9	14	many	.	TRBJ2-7	CASSSGPGSYEQYF	TGTGCCAGCAGCTCTGGACCGGGCTCCTACGAGCAGTACTTC
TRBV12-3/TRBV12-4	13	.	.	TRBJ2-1	CASSLGPPKAQFF	TGTGCCAGCAGTTTAGGGCCGCCTAAGGCTCAGTTCTTC
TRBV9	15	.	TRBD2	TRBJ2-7	CASSVHRAGVSEQYF	TGTGCCAGCAGCGTTCATCGGGCGGGAGTCAGCGAGCAGTACTTC
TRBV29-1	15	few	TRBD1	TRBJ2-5	CSVRPGQGRRETQYF	TGCAGCGTTCGTCCGGGACAGGGGCGGCGGGAGACCCAGTACTTC
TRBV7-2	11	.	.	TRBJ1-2	CASSPNLGRTF	TGTGCCAGCAGCCCCAACTTGGGAAGGACCTTC
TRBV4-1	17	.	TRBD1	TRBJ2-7	CASSQGGGSVSRSEQYF	TGCGCCAGCAGCCAAGGAGGGGGCAGCGTCTCTAGGAGCGAGCAGTACTTC
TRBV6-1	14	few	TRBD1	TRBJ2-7	CASSAGDRECEQYF	TGTGCCAGCAGTGCAGGGGACAGGGAGTGTGAGCAGTACTTC
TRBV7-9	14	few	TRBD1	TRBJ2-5	CASSSWGQQETQYF	TGTGCCAGCAGCTCATGGGGACAGCAAGAGACCCAGTACTTC
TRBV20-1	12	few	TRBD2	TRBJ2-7	CRAGTSINEQYF	TGCAGGGCGGGGACTAGCATCAACGAGCAGTACTTC
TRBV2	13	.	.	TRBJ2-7	CASMYPGYYEQYF	TGTGCCAGCATGTACCCAGGGTACTACGAGCAGTACTTC
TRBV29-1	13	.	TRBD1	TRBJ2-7	CSVGQGGAGEQYF	TGCAGCGTGGGACAGGGAGGTGCGGGCGAGCAGTACTTC
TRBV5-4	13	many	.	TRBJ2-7	CASSIPGPYEQYF	TGTGCCAGCAGCATACCAGGCCCCTACGAGCAGTACTTC
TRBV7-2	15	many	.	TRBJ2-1	CASRRDWGSYNEQFF	TGTGCCAGCAGGAGGGATTGGGGATCCTACAATGAGCAGTTCTTC
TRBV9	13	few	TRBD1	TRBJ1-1	CASSSGTGVLAFF	TGTGCCAGCAGCTCCGGGACAGGGGTGCTAGCTTTCTTT
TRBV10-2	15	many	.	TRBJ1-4	CASRNPNGVNEKLFF	TGCGCCAGCCGGAACCCCAACGGAGTTAATGAAAAACTGTTTTTT
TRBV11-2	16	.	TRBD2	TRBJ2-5	CASSSRLAGALETQYF	TGTGCCAGCAGCTCGCGACTAGCGGGAGCTCTTGAGACCCAGTACTTC
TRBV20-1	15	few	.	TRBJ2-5	CSATRRKGLPETQYF	TGCAGTGCTACCCGCCGGAAGGGTCTCCCAGAGACCCAGTACTTC
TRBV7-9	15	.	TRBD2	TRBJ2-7	CASSDLAGRDYEQYF	TGTGCCAGCAGCGACCTAGCGGGGAGAGACTACGAGCAGTACTTC
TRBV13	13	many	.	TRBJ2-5	CASSAGAFETQYF	TGTGCCAGCAGCGCGGGGGCCTTCGAGACCCAGTACTTC
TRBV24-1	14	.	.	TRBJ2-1	CATSPGDLENEQFF	TGTGCCACCAGTCCGGGAGACCTCGAAAATGAGCAGTTCTTC
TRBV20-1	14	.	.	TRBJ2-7	CSAKPYARSSEQYF	TGCAGTGCTAAACCTTACGCGCGAAGTTCGGAGCAGTACTTC
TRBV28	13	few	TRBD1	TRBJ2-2	CAVQGEITGELFF	TGTGCCGTACAGGGGGAGATAACCGGGGAGCTGTTTTTT
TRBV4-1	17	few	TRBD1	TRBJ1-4	CASSLTTGGGRNEKLFF	TGCGCCAGCAGCCTCACGACAGGGGGGGGAAGGAATGAAAAACTGTTTTTT
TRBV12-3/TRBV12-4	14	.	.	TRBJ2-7	CASSLWQYPYEQYF	TGTGCCAGCAGCCTTTGGCAGTATCCCTACGAGCAGTACTTC
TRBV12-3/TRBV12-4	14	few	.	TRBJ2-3	CASRPGTWYDTQYF	TGTGCCAGCAGACCGGGGACTTGGTACGATACGCAGTATTTT
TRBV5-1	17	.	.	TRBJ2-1	CASSSPGVAGRANEQFF	TGCGCCAGCAGCTCTCCAGGGGTAGCGGGTAGGGCCAATGAGCAGTTCTTC
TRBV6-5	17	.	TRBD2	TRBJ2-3	CASSYGLGLARGDTQYF	TGTGCCAGCAGTTACGGATTAGGACTAGCTCGTGGAGATACGCAGTATTTT
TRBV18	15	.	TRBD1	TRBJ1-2	CASSPLQGGGLGYTF	TGTGCCAGCTCACCGCTGCAGGGAGGGGGCCTTGGCTACACCTTC
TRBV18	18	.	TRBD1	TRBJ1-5	CASSQLGQGVGNNQPQHF	TGTGCCAGCTCGCAGTTGGGACAGGGGGTTGGTAACAATCAGCCCCAGCATTTT
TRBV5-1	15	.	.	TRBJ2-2	CASNPGSPNTGELFF	TGCGCCAGCAACCCAGGGTCACCGAACACCGGGGAGCTGTTTTTT
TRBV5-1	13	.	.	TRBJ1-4	CATSQGRNEKLFF	TGCGCCACTAGCCAGGGCCGTAATGAAAAACTGTTTTTT
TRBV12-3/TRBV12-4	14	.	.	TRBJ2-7	CASSRASSSYEQYF	TGTGCCAGCAGTAGGGCGTCTAGCTCCTACGAGCAGTACTTC
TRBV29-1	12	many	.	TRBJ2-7	CSVVPSSHEQYF	TGCAGCGTTGTGCCTAGCTCCCACGAGCAGTACTTC
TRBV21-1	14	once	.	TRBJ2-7	CASSKAGGLGEQYF	TGTGCCAGCAGCAAAGCTGGAGGGTTGGGCGAGCAGTACTTC
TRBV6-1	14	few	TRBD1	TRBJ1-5	CASSEEGAWQPQHF	TGTGCCAGCAGTGAAGAGGGGGCGTGGCAGCCCCAGCATTTT
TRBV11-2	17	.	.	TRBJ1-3	CASSFWVGPQAGNTIYF	TGTGCCAGCAGCTTTTGGGTCGGGCCCCAGGCTGGAAACACCATATATTTT
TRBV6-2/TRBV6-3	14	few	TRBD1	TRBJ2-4	CASEQGQGRNIQYF	TGTGCCAGCGAGCAAGGACAGGGCCGGAACATTCAGTACTTC
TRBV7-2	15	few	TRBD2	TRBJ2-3	CASSLREWGTDTQYF	TGTGCCAGCAGCCTGCGGGAGTGGGGCACAGATACGCAGTATTTT
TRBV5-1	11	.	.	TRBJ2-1	CASSLQDEQFF	TGCGCCAGCAGCCTTCAGGATGAGCAGTTCTTC
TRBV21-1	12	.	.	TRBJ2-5	CASSIDKETQYF	TGTGCCAGCAGCATAGATAAAGAGACCCAGTACTTC
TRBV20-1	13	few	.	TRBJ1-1	CSARKAAGREAFF	TGCAGTGCTAGAAAGGCGGCAGGGAGAGAAGCTTTCTTT
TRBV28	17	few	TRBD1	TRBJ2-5	CASSLAPGQTLQETQYF	TGTGCCAGCAGTTTGGCCCCGGGACAGACCCTCCAAGAGACCCAGTACTTC
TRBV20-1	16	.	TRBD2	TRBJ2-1	CSANELAGVNPNEQFF	TGCAGTGCCAATGAGTTAGCGGGAGTAAACCCCAATGAGCAGTTCTTC
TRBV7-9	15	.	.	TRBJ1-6	CASSRTTGHNSPLHF	TGTGCCAGCAGTCGAACGACAGGCCATAATTCACCCCTCCACTTT
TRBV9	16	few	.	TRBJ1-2	CASSVGTGRVTYGYTF	TGTGCCAGCAGCGTAGGTACCGGCAGGGTGACCTATGGCTACACCTTC
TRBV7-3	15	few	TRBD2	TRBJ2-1	CASSLRGGVFNEQFF	TGTGCCAGCAGCTTAAGGGGGGGGGTCTTCAATGAGCAGTTCTTC
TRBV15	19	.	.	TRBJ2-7	CATSYKWGTAPLSSYEQYF	TGTGCCACCAGCTATAAGTGGGGGACGGCACCTCTGAGCTCCTACGAGCAGTACTTC
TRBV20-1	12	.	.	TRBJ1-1	CSARVQNTEAFF	TGCAGTGCTAGAGTACAGAACACTGAAGCTTTCTTT
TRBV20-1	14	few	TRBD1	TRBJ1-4	CSAIRQGINEKLFF	TGCAGTGCTATCCGACAGGGGATCAATGAAAAACTGTTTTTT
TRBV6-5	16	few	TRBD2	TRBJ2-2	CASSYAGTSRSGELFF	TGTGCCAGCAGTTACGCCGGGACTAGTAGGTCCGGGGAGCTGTTTTTT
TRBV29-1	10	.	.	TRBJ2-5	CSARVETQYF	TGCAGCGCAAGGGTAGAGACCCAGTACTTC
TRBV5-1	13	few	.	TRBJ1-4	CASRTEHREKLFF	TGCGCCAGCCGGACGGAACATAGGGAAAAACTGTTTTTT